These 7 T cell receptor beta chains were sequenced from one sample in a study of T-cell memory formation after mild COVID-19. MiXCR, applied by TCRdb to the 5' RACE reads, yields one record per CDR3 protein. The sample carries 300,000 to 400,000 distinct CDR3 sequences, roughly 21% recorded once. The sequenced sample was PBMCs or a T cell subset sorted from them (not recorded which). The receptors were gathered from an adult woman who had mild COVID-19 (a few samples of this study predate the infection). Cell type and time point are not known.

CDR3 coding DNA: TGTGCCAGCCATCCGGTGTGGGACAATTCTCAGCCCCAGCATTTT. This translates into CASHPVWDNSQPQHF. J is TRBJ1-5 and V is TRBV6-5; a weak D match, TRBD1 (6 bases). In germline, CDR1 is MNHEY, CDR2 SVGAGI. Trimming took off 8 bases at V and 6 bases at J, with 20 bases between the two ends. The CDR3 contains 15 residues.

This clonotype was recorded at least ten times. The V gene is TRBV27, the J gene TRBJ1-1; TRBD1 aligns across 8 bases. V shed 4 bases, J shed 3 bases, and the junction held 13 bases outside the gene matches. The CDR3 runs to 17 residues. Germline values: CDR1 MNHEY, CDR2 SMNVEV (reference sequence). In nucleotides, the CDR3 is TGTGCCAGCAGTTCCACAGGGGGTTCTCTTTTGGACACTGAAGCTTTCTTT. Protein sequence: CASSSTGGSLLDTEAFF.

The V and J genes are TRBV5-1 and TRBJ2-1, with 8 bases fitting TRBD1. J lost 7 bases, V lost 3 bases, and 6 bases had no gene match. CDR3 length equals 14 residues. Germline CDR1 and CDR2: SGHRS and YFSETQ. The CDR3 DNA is TGCGCCAGCAGCTCCCGGACAGGGACGAATGAGCAGTTCTTC. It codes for CASSSRTGTNEQFF.

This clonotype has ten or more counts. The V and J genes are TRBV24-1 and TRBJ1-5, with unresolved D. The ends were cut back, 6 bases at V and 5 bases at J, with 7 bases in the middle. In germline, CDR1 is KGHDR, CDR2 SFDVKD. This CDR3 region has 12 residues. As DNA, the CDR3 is TGTGCCACCAGTCGTGGGGATCAGCCCCAGCATTTT. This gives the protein CATSRGDQPQHF.

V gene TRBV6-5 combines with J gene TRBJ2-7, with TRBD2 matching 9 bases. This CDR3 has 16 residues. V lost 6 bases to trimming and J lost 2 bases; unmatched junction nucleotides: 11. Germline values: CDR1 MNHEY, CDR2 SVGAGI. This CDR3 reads CASRGIAGVKPYEQYF. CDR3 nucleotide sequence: TGTGCCAGCAGGGGAATAGCGGGAGTAAAGCCCTACGAGCAGTACTTC.

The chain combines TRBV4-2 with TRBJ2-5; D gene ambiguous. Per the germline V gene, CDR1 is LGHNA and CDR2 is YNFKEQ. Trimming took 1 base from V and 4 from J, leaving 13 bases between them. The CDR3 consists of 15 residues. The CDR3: CASSQATSVGETQYF. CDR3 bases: TGTGCCAGCAGCCAAGCCACGAGCGTGGGAGAGACCCAGTACTTC.

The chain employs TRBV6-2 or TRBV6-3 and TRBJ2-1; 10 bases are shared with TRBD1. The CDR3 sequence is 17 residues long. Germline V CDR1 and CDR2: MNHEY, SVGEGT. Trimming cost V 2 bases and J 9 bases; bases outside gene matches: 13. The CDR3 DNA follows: TGTGCCAGCAGTTACCCTAAGGGGGACAGGGGAATTGGTGAGCAGTTCTTC. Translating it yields CASSYPKGDRGIGEQFF.